A single sample gave rise to the 19 T cell receptor beta chains below, sequenced in a study of response to subunit inactivated influenza vaccine. TCRdb reprocessed the RT-PCR reads via MiXCR and lists one record per CDR3 protein. This sample has roughly 160,000 distinct CDR3 sequences, with about 10% found just once. This sample comprised CD8+ T cells sorted from PBMCs, obtained around 2 years after vaccination. These receptors came from a man between 50 and 70 years old who received an inactivated influenza vaccine.

This chain uses TRBV7-6 with TRBJ2-3; 7 bases agree with TRBD2. The CDR3 sequence is 17 residues long. The V segment lost 5 bases and the J segment 4 bases; nucleotides outside the gene matches: 15. CDR1 and CDR2 from the germline V gene are SGHVS and FNYEAQ. The CDR3 protein is CASSPSGGGSLSDTQYF. The CDR3 bases are TGTGCCAGCAGCCCCTCGGGAGGCGGGAGTTTGTCAGATACGCAGTATTTT.

The chain recombines TRBV13 with TRBJ2-1; tentatively, D is TRBD1 or TRBD2 (5 bases each). CDR3 length: 18 residues. Germline V lookup: CDR1 PRHDT, CDR2 FYEKMQ (reference sequence). V shed 1 base and J shed 0 bases, with 16 bases lying between them. CDR3 bases: TGTGCCAGCAGCTTAGTTTTCGGGACCTCCAGCTCCTACAATGAGCAGTTCTTC. Its protein is CASSLVFGTSSSYNEQFF.

This clonotype has ten or more counts. V usage is TRBV5-1 and J usage is TRBJ2-1; D possibly corresponds to TRBD1 (5 bases). CDR1 is SGHRS, CDR2 YFSETQ, per germline. CDR3 length: 14 amino acids. Trimming pared 1 base from V and 3 bases from J, leaving 8 bases between. The CDR3 sequence is CASSLRQYYNEQFF. Written as DNA, the CDR3 is TGCGCCAGCAGCTTGAGACAGTACTACAATGAGCAGTTCTTC.

This clonotype was observed at least ten times. The V gene is TRBV28, the J gene TRBJ2-3; the D gene is possibly TRBD2 (5 bases). Germline V gene lookup returns CDR1 MDHEN and CDR2 SYDVKM. The CDR3 totals 14 residues. Trimming took 1 base from V and 1 from J, leaving 6 bases between them. CDR3 residues: CASSLLRGTDTQYF. DNA for the CDR3: TGTGCCAGCAGTTTATTGCGGGGCACAGATACGCAGTATTTT.

There are a few counts of this clonotype. The chain links TRBV12-3 or TRBV12-4 to TRBJ1-1; the D gene is possibly TRBD1 (5 bases). The CDR3 sequence is 15 residues long. Between the trimmed V and J ends, which lost 2 bases and 6 bases, there was a span of 16 bases. The DNA for the CDR3 is TGTGCCAGCAGTTTATGGGGGATGGGGATGGCTGAAGCTTTCTTT. Amino acids: CASSLWGMGMAEAFF.

This clonotype was seen a handful of times. The chain is built from TRBV5-1 and TRBJ2-7; 13 bases agree with TRBD2. The germline V gene encodes CDR1 SGHRS and CDR2 YFSETQ. The trim removed 4 bases at V and 3 bases at J, leaving 1 base unmatched. The CDR3 covers 14 residues. CDR3 sequence: CASSRTSGGYEQYF. The DNA of the CDR3 is TGCGCCAGCAGCAGGACTAGCGGGGGCTACGAGCAGTACTTC.

The chain is built from TRBV7-9 and TRBJ1-4; D is perhaps TRBD1 (6 bases). The CDR3 contains 15 residues. CDR1 is SEHNR, CDR2 FQNEAQ, per germline (reference sequence). The V gene lost 5 bases and the J gene lost 4 bases, with 14 bases spanning the gap. CDR3 DNA sequence: TGTGCCAGCAGCCCAGGGGCTGTGATTAATGAAAAACTGTTTTTT. Translated, it gives CASSPGAVINEKLFF.

In its sample, this clonotype was seen a few times. The V gene is TRBV7-8, the J gene TRBJ2-3; 11 bases match TRBD1. Unmatched junction bases numbered 11, after V lost 1 base and J lost 2 bases. Germline V gene data show CDR1 as SGHVS and CDR2 as FQNEAQ. The CDR3 loop spans 19 amino acids. The CDR3, as DNA: TGTGCCAGCAGCTTAGGGTACAGCGGGGACAGGGGGTACACAGATACGCAGTATTTT. It yields the protein CASSLGYSGDRGYTDTQYF.

This clonotype was seen a handful of times. The chain links TRBV20-1 to TRBJ2-1; 11 bases agree with TRBD1. Trimming at V came to 5 bases and at J to 4 bases, leaving 4 bases not matched to a gene. CDR3 size: 14 residues. CDR1 and CDR2 (germline): DFQATT, SNEGSKA (reference sequence). CDR3 region: CSAEGQGDYNEQFF. DNA for the CDR3: TGCAGTGCTGAGGGACAGGGGGATTACAATGAGCAGTTCTTC.

The chain has TRBV29-1 and TRBJ2-1; 8 bases are shared with TRBD2. The V gene's germline CDR1 is SQVTM and CDR2 ANQGSEA. V was pared by 0 bases and J by 6 bases, with 7 bases of the junction left unmatched. This CDR3 contains 15 residues. CDR3 loop: CSVEERLASVNEQFF. The CDR3 bases are TGCAGCGTTGAAGAGAGACTAGCGAGTGTCAATGAGCAGTTCTTC.

This sequence joins TRBV2 and TRBJ2-4; no clear D. The CDR3 is 13 residues long. Trimming removed 7 bases from V and 5 bases from J, with 12 bases in between. CDR1 and CDR2 from the germline V gene are SNHLY and FYNNEI. The CDR3 spells CASIGRWENIQYF. CDR3 DNA: TGTGCCAGCATTGGCCGGTGGGAAAACATTCAGTACTTC.

This clonotype has only a few counts. The rearrangement links TRBV2 to TRBJ1-1; TRBD1 is a possible D gene (5 bases). Trimming cost V 3 bases and J 8 bases, with 10 bases left between them. Germline CDR1 is SNHLY and CDR2 is FYNNEI. The CDR3 runs to 12 residues. The DNA for the CDR3 is TGTGCCAGCAGTGAGGGGGTTCGAGAAGCTTTCTTT. This encodes CASSEGVREAFF. Complete variable domain (other parts from reference TRBV2 and TRBJ1-1): EPEVTQTPSHQVTQMGQEVILRCVPISNHLYFYWYRQILGQKVEFLVSFYNNEISEKSEIFDDQFSVERPDGSNFTLKIRSTKLEDSAMYFCASSEGVREAFFGQGTRLTVV.

The chain links TRBV29-1 to TRBJ2-3, with D perhaps TRBD1 or TRBD2 (7 bases each). Per the germline V gene, CDR1 is SQVTM and CDR2 is ANQGSEA. This CDR3 region has 17 residues. The V and J ends lost 0 bases and 11 bases respectively, with 27 bases between them. DNA for the CDR3: TGCAGCGTTGAAGATCGCGGGGGACAGAGGGTGAGTTGGGTGCAGTATTTT. Translated, it gives CSVEDRGGQRVSWVQYF.

The chain has TRBV20-1 and TRBJ2-1, with a tentative D call TRBD2 (6 bases). Germline CDR1 DFQATT, CDR2 SNEGSKA (reference sequence). The CDR3 runs to 12 residues. The V end lost 5 bases, the J end lost 3 bases, and 8 bases lay between the germline ends. CDR3 DNA sequence: TGCAGTGCTCCCGGGGGCTACAATGAGCAGTTCTTC. Translating gives CSAPGGYNEQFF.

This clonotype was seen many times. The chain links TRBV27 to TRBJ1-5, with D tentatively TRBD1 (5 bases). The CDR3 has 15 amino acids. CDR1 MNHEY and CDR2 SMNVEV come from the germline V gene (reference sequence). V was cut by 2 bases and J by 1 base, with 9 bases left in between. DNA for the CDR3: TGTGCCAGCAGTTTAACGGGACGGAGCAATCAGCCCCAGCATTTT. The encoded protein is CASSLTGRSNQPQHF.

The chain carries TRBV7-8 and TRBJ2-1; 9 nucleotides agree with TRBD2. The trim removed 1 base at V and 8 bases at J, leaving 6 bases unmatched. The germline V gene has CDR1 SGHVS and CDR2 FQNEAQ. The CDR3 spans 15 residues. CDR3 protein: CASSLGGRAIDEQFF. CDR3 in DNA: TGTGCCAGCAGCTTAGGCGGGAGGGCCATAGATGAGCAGTTCTTC.

Turning to this clonotype: A much larger clone lies one base from this, so it may be a read error. The gene calls are TRBV3-1 and TRBJ1-2; the D is unclear. The CDR3 contains 10 residues. The V gene's germline CDR1 is LGHDT and CDR2 YNNKEL (reference sequence). Trimming took 2 bases from V and 13 from J, leaving 8 bases between them. This CDR3 reads CASSQLGVTF. CDR3 in DNA: TGTGCCAGCAGCCAACTTGGGGTCACCTTC. Filled out from reference TRBV3-1 and TRBJ1-2, the complete variable domain reads DTAVSQTPKYLVTQMGNDKSIKCEQNLGHDTMYWYKQDSKKFLKIMFSYNNKELIINETVPNRFSPKSPDKAHLNLHINSLELGDSAVYFCASSQLGVTFGSGTRLTVV.

The rearrangement joins TRBV7-3 to TRBJ2-2; 13 positions agree with TRBD2. The germline V gene has CDR1 SGHTA and CDR2 FQGTGA. This CDR3 has 16 residues. With 4 bases clipped from V and 3 bases from J, the junction kept 2 bases outside the gene matches. The CDR3 DNA is TGTGCCAGCAGCTACGGACTAGCGGGAGACACCGGGGAGCTGTTTTTT. Its translation is CASSYGLAGDTGELFF.

V usage is TRBV2 and J usage is TRBJ2-7, with 8 bases that match TRBD1. V dropped 8 bases and J dropped 0; count of bases not matched to a gene: 3. From germline, CDR1 is SNHLY and CDR2 FYNNEI. The length of the CDR3 is 13 residues. CDR3 nucleotides: TGTGCCAGCGAGGGACAGGCCTCCTACGAGCAGTACTTC. Protein product: CASEGQASYEQYF.